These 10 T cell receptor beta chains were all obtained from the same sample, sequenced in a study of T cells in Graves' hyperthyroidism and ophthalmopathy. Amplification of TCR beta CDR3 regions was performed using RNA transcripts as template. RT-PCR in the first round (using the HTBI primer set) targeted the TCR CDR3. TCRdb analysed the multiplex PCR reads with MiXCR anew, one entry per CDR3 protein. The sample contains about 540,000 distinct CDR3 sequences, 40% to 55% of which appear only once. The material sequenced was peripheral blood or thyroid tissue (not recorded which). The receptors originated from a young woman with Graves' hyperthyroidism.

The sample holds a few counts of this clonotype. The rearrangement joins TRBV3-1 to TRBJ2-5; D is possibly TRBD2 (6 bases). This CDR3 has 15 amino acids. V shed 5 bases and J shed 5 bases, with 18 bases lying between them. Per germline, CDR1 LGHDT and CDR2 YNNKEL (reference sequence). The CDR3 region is CASSSRETGEETQYF. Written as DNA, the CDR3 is TGTGCCAGCAGCTCCCGGGAGACGGGCGAGGAGACCCAGTACTTC.

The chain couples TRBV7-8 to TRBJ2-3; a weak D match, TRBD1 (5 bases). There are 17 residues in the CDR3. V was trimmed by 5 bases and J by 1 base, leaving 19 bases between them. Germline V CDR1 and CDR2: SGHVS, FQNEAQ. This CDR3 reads CASSPVWGVMGTDTQYF. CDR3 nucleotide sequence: TGTGCCAGCAGCCCCGTGTGGGGCGTTATGGGCACAGATACGCAGTATTTT.

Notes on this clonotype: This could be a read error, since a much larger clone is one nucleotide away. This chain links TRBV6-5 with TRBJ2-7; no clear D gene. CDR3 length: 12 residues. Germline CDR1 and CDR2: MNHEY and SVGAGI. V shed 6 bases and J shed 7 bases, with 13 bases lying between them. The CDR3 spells CASRKLGKEQYF. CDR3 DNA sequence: TGTGCCAGCAGGAAGCTAGGGAAAGAGCAGTACTTC.

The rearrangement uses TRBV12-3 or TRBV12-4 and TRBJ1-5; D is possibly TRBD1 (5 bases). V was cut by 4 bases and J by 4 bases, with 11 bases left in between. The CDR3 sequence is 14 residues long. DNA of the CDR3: TGTGCCAGCAGTTCGAGGTCAGGGAATCAGCCCCAGCATTTT. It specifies CASSSRSGNQPQHF.

CDR3 bases: TGCAGTGCTAGTCCCGGGAGCTGGCAAGAGACCCAGTACTTC. Residues: CSASPGSWQETQYF. The rearrangement uses TRBV20-1 and TRBJ2-5, with a tentative D call TRBD2 (6 bases). Trimming removed 3 bases from V and 2 bases from J, with 13 bases in between. The CDR3 consists of 14 residues. The germline V gene has CDR1 DFQATT and CDR2 SNEGSKA (reference sequence).

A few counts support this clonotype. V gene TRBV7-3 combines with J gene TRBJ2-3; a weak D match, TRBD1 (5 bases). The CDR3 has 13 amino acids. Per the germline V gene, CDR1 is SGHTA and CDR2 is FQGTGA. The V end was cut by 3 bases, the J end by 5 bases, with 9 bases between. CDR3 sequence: CASSLTDLDTQYF. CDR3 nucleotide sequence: TGTGCCAGCAGCTTGACAGACCTAGATACGCAGTATTTT.

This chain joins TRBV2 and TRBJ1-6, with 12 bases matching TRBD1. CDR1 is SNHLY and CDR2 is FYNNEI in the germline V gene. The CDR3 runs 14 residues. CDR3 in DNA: TGTGCTTTGGGACAGGGGGCCAATAATTCACCCCTCCACTTT. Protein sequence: CALGQGANNSPLHF.

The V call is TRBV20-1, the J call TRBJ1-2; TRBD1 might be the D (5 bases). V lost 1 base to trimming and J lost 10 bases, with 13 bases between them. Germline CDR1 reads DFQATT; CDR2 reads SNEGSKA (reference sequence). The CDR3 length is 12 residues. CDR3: CSARGLGTAYTF. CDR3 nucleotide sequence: TGCAGTGCTAGAGGTCTAGGGACGGCCTACACCTTC.

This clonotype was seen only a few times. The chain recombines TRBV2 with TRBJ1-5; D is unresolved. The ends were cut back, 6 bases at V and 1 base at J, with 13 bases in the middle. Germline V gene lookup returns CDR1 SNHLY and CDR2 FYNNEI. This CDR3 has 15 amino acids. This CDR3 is CASRLRVSSNQPQHF. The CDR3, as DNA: TGTGCCAGCAGACTTAGGGTATCGAGCAATCAGCCCCAGCATTTT.

DNA for the CDR3: TGTGCCATCAAGTCCAAGGACAGGGGGGGTGGCTACACCTTC. This encodes CAIKSKDRGGGYTF. The chain combines TRBV10-3 with TRBJ1-2; 10 bases line up with TRBD1. The ends lost 7 bases at V and 7 bases at J; junction bases unmatched: 9. The germline V gene encodes CDR1 ENHRY and CDR2 SYGVKD. The CDR3 is made up of 14 amino acids.